This T cell receptor beta chain is drawn from a study of Tregs in tolerant kidney transplant recipients. The nonmyeloablative bone marrow transplants came from related graft donors, with transient mixed chimerism. Study conclusions and caveats: No direct test of biological reproducibility was done here. Few patients were studied, so findings need validation in larger groups.

Assay: immunoSEQ multiplex PCR; the TCRdb copy retains only in-frame clones and omits some. The sample yields 80,000 or so clones, roughly 90% seen once. Worth noting for this clone: Its specificity is not known.

Germline lookup yields CDR1 SGHNT and CDR2 YYREEE (reference sequence). The CDR3 has 16 amino acids. The ends lost 4 bases at V and 5 bases at J; junction bases unmatched: 6. The chain couples TRBV5-4 to TRBJ2-7; 16 bases agree with TRBD2. This receptor was obtained from a human patient who received a combined kidney and bone marrow transplant. Some T cells could come from the graft donor. The sequencing here drew on CD4+ T cells from blood (PBMCs), taken 24 months after the transplant. In nucleotides, the CDR3 is TGTGCCAGCAGCAGGGGACTAGCGGGAGGGCCGAACGAGCAGTACTTC. Translated, it gives CASSRGLAGGPNEQYF. Combining the CDR3 with reference TRBV5-4 and TRBJ2-7 gives the whole variable domain ETGVTQSPTHLIKTRGQQVTLRCSSQSGHNTVSWYQQALGQGPQFIFQYYREEENGRGNFPPRFSGLQFPNYSSELNVNALELDDSALYLCASSRGLAGGPNEQYFGPGTRLTVT.